These 10 T cell receptor beta chains originate from one sample sequenced in a study of cytomegalovirus exposure and HLA in healthy donors. Libraries were prepared by immunoSEQ multiplex PCR; TCRdb keeps only in-frame clonotypes and omits some of them. The sample includes approximately 300,000 clones, approximately 90% seen only once; the top ten take around 0.8%. The sequencing sample was made of PBMCs. These receptors were obtained from a woman aged 18 to 35 in good health and CMV-seronegative.

The chain joins TRBV19 to TRBJ1-2, with D hard to call. Germline-derived CDR1 and CDR2 are LNHDA and SQIVND (reference sequence). The CDR3 contains 14 residues. Trimming stripped 0 bases from V and 4 bases from J, with 9 bases between. CDR3 nucleotide sequence: TGTGCCAGTAGTATAGAGGACCGGGGCTATGGCTACACCTTC. This translates into CASSIEDRGYGYTF.

The chain recombines TRBV19 with TRBJ2-1; tentatively, D is TRBD1 (5 bases). V lost 5 bases and J lost 5, with 13 bases in between. Germline V CDR1 and CDR2: LNHDA, SQIVND (reference sequence). CDR3 length equals 14 residues. The CDR3 region has the DNA TGTGCCAGTAGTCCAGGGCCAGCCAACAATGAGCAGTTCTTC. This encodes CASSPGPANNEQFF.

This chain joins TRBV5-6 and TRBJ1-5; D might be TRBD1 (5 bases). The CDR3 is made up of 14 amino acids. CDR1 is SGHDT and CDR2 is YYEEEE in the germline V gene. Trimming pared 2 bases from V and 5 bases from J, leaving 11 bases between. Written as DNA, the CDR3 is TGTGCCAGCAGCTTTTCGGGGGATTATCAGCCCCAGCATTTT. Translation gives CASSFSGDYQPQHF.

The chain recombines TRBV18 with TRBJ1-5; no definite D call. Trimming shortened V by 6 bases and J by 6 bases, and 21 bases separated the two germline ends. The CDR3 sequence is 16 residues long. Per germline, CDR1 KGHSH and CDR2 LQKENI. CDR3 in amino acids: CASSAVRWVTGQPQHF. The CDR3 nucleotides read TGTGCCAGCTCCGCCGTTAGGTGGGTGACGGGTCAGCCCCAGCATTTT.

This chain connects TRBV18 to TRBJ2-1, with a weak D call TRBD2 (6 bases). The CDR3 loop spans 13 amino acids. V was cut by 4 bases and J by 5 bases, with 9 bases left in between. Germline CDR1 reads KGHSH; CDR2 reads LQKENI. In DNA, the CDR3 is TGTGCCAGCTCACAGCGGAGGGACAATGAGCAGTTCTTC. It translates to CASSQRRDNEQFF.

The chain employs TRBV4-1 and TRBJ2-3; 9 positions match TRBD2. Germline V gene lookup returns CDR1 MGHRA and CDR2 YSYEKL. The CDR3 runs 17 residues. The ends lost 1 base at V and 4 bases at J; junction bases unmatched: 9. The chain's CDR3 is CASSQVGAGGPSDTQYF. The DNA for the CDR3 is TGCGCCAGCAGCCAAGTCGGGGCGGGAGGGCCATCAGATACGCAGTATTTT.

The chain combines TRBV5-6 with TRBJ1-3; D not resolved. Germline CDR1 and CDR2: SGHDT and YYEEEE. The CDR3 sequence is 18 residues long. V shed 1 base and J shed 0 bases, with 17 bases lying between them. The CDR3 DNA follows: TGTGCCAGCAGCTTGTGGAATGAGGGATCCTTCTCTGGAAACACCATATATTTT. Translation gives CASSLWNEGSFSGNTIYF.

This chain connects TRBV7-3 to TRBJ2-5; 9 nucleotides match TRBD2. Germline V gene sequence: CDR1 SGHTA, CDR2 FQGTGA. This CDR3 contains 18 residues. Germline trimming cut 5 bases from V and 1 base from J; bases unmatched to any gene: 14. The CDR3 spells CASSVSGTSLAPQETQYF. The CDR3 DNA reads TGTGCCAGCAGCGTCTCCGGGACTAGCTTGGCCCCCCAAGAGACCCAGTACTTC.

The rearrangement links TRBV29-1 to TRBJ2-7; D unresolved. From germline, CDR1 is SQVTM and CDR2 ANQGSEA. CDR3 length: 12 amino acids. V was shortened by 4 bases and J by 2 bases, with 9 bases between the two germline ends. In nucleotides, the CDR3 is TGCAGCGTTGGAGACTTCGCCTACGAGCAGTACTTC. Translating it yields CSVGDFAYEQYF.

This chain uses TRBV18 with TRBJ1-2; TRBD1 matches at 12 bases. Trimming removed 2 bases from V and 2 bases from J; junction bases left unmatched: 9. The CDR3 spans 18 residues. Germline values: CDR1 KGHSH, CDR2 LQKENI. The CDR3 DNA sequence: TGTGCCAGCTCACCAATGGGGACAGGGGGCGTTGCAAACTATGGCTACACCTTC. Translated, it gives CASSPMGTGGVANYGYTF.